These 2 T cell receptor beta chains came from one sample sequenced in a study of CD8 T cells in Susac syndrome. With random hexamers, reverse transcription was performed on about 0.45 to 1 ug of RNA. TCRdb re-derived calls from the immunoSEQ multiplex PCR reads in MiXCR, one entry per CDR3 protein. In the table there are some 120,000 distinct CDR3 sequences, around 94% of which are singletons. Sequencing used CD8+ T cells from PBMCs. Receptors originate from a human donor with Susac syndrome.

CDR3 DNA sequence: TGTGCCAGCACCTTATTGCACGCTGAAGCTTTCTTT. It yields the protein CASTLLHAEAFF. The chain is built from TRBV14 and TRBJ1-1; no firm D call. Germline-derived CDR1 and CDR2 are SGHDN and FVKESK. V lost 7 bases and J 6 bases, leaving 12 bases between the germline ends. This CDR3 contains 12 residues.

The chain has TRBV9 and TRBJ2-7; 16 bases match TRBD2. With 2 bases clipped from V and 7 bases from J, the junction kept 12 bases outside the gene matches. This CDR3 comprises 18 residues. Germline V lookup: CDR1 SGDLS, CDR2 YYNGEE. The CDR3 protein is CASSVGTSGGAPLLEQYF. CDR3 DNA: TGTGCCAGCAGCGTCGGGACTAGCGGGGGGGCACCCCTCCTGGAGCAGTACTTC.